The next 5 T cell receptor beta chains were all read from a single sample in a study of lymphopenia after photon versus proton radiotherapy. The repertoire was sequenced with immunoSEQ multiplex PCR; TCRdb's copy has only in-frame clones and lacks some. This table holds 150,000 to 200,000 clones, about 85% found once. The sample in question was peripheral blood, obtained from a patient treated with photon-based radiotherapy. The receptors shown here come from a man aged 45-60 years with gastric cancer.

The rearrangement joins TRBV7-9 to TRBJ1-2, with a tentative D call TRBD1 (5 bases). CDR1 SEHNR and CDR2 FQNEAQ come from the germline V gene (reference sequence). The CDR3 has 15 residues. Trimming cost V 5 bases and J 0 bases, with 13 bases left between them. The CDR3 region has the DNA TGTGCCAGCAGCCCAGGACTGACAGCTAACTATGGCTACACCTTC. This codes for CASSPGLTANYGYTF.

V is TRBV6-6 and J is TRBJ2-7; 8 positions match TRBD2. CDR1 MNHNY and CDR2 SVGAGI come from the germline V gene (reference sequence). Trimming at V came to 6 bases and at J to 0 bases, leaving 7 bases not matched to a gene. The CDR3 extends over 15 amino acids. CDR3 residues: CASRYEGTSSYEQYF. Here the CDR3 DNA reads TGTGCCAGCAGATACGAAGGGACTAGCTCCTACGAGCAGTACTTC.

This chain connects TRBV28 to TRBJ2-1, with 8 bases matching TRBD1. After removal of 2 bases from V and 0 bases from J, the junction contained 12 bases not matched to a gene. The germline CDR1 and CDR2 sequences are MDHEN and SYDVKM. CDR3 length: 19 residues. CDR3: CASSLPQGARLPSYNEQFF. CDR3 nucleotides: TGTGCCAGCAGTTTACCGCAGGGGGCGCGGTTACCCTCCTACAATGAGCAGTTCTTC.

CDR3 nucleotides: TGTGCCAGCAGCTTAGCGGGGGGGACTGAAGCTTTCTTT. This gives the protein CASSLAGGTEAFF. The chain combines TRBV11-3 with TRBJ1-1, with a possible D match to TRBD1 (5 bases). CDR1 is SGHNT, CDR2 YENEEA, per germline. Between the trimmed V and J ends, which lost 1 base and 5 bases, there was a span of 8 bases. The CDR3 is 13 amino acids.

V is TRBV30 and J is TRBJ1-4, with D possibly TRBD1 on 5 matching bases. In germline, CDR1 is GTSNPN, CDR2 SVGIG (reference sequence). V lost 4 bases and J 11 bases, leaving 17 bases between the germline ends. This CDR3 is built from 13 residues. CDR3: CAWNRGGTTKLFF. The CDR3 DNA follows: TGTGCCTGGAATAGGGGAGGCACTACGAAACTGTTTTTT.